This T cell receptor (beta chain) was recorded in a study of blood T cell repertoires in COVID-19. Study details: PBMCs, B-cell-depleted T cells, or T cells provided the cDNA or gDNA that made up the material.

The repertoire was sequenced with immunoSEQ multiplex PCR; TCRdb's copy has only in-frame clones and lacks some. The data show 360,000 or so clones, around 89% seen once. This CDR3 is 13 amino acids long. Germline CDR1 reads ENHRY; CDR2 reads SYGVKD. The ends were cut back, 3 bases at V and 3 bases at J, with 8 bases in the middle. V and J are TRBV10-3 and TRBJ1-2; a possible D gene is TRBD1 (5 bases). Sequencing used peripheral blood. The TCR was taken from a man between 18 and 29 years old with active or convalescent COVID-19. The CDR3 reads CAISDRGDYGYTF. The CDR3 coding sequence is TGTGCCATCAGTGATCGGGGGGACTATGGCTACACCTTC.